Sequencing of this T cell receptor beta chain was carried out in a study of beta chain features in type 1 diabetes. Study-level findings and limits: Shortening that was moderate but significant affected the TCRB CDR3s of Type 1 diabetes patients in all four CD4+ subsets. Shorter templates might be favored by PCR, equally in patients and controls.

This CDR3 spans 15 amino acids. The V and J ends lost 2 bases and 5 bases, in that order; junction bases with no gene match: 2. Germline V CDR1 and CDR2: SGDLS, YYNGEE. Since all of the isolated RNA was reverse transcribed, expressed TCRB transcripts were what got sequenced. TCRdb's table, derived via immunoSEQ multiplex PCR, lists solely in-frame clones and lacks some. The repertoire includes 310,000 or so clones, 7% to 9% of them detected once, and around 0.44% sits in the top ten. For this clone: As yet, its antigen is unknown. The same CDR3 can be traced to other DNA sequences in this sample.

Purity exceeded 98% in all sorted populations. V usage is TRBV9 and J usage is TRBJ2-1, with TRBD2 matching 12 bases. Material for sequencing was central memory CD4+ T cells from blood. The sequence was obtained from a woman between 18 and 29 years old in good health. DNA for the CDR3: TGTGCCAGCAGCGTTGGACTAGCGGGGAACAATGAGCAGTTCTTC. Protein: CASSVGLAGNNEQFF.